This TCR beta chain was found in a study of cytomegalovirus exposure and HLA in healthy donors. Germline values: CDR1 LNHDA, CDR2 SQIVND (reference sequence). The CDR3 is 17 amino acids. The trim removed 6 bases at V and 6 bases at J, leaving 13 bases unmatched. Amplification used 60 Vbeta primers and 13 Jbeta primers. Generated by immunoSEQ multiplex PCR, the TCRdb table keeps only in-frame clones and is missing some. The sample includes approximately 150,000 clones, 75% to 90% of them seen just once. Details on this clone: Its cognate antigen is unknown.

Study-wide results and caveats: There was a cluster of highly shared sequence variants that was likely a sequencing artifact. In a later analysis, a genetic analysis reported fewer productive-TCR N-insertions in an Asian-associated ancestry cluster than the cohort average.

The rearrangement joins TRBV19 to TRBJ1-5; 11 nucleotides agree with TRBD1. Sequenced sample: PBMCs. The clonotype comes from a woman aged 25-40 years in good health and CMV-seronegative. Here the CDR3 DNA reads TGTGCCAGTAGGCCGGACACGGGACAGGGGGAGATTCAGCCCCAGCATTTT. Translation: CASRPDTGQGEIQPQHF.